The entry below gives a single T cell receptor beta chain sequence along with its context. The antigen is unknown. The data derive from a study of cytomegalovirus exposure and HLA in healthy donors. Use of 60 Vbeta and 13 Jbeta primers characterized the PCR. Per the original data handling: Per a later analysis, the number of unique TCR beta chains was some 80 million, of which 9 million to 12 million were shared. Measured with immunoSEQ multiplex PCR; TCRdb has only the in-frame clones, and not every one. D and trimming were read from the DNA, whereas the V and J calls and clone size are those reported in that table. The sample consists of about 82,000 clones, 65% to 85% of them appearing once. Regarding the study as a whole: Some V segments, including TRBV6-2 and TRBV6-3, were excluded as indistinguishable. TCR beta chain V- and J-gene trimming was linked, in a later analysis, to a missense variant in DCLRE1C. Some public TCRs appeared in many individuals, while most sequences were rare.

The germline V and J ends were trimmed by 0 bases and 1 base, with 5 bases remaining between them. Germline V gene data show CDR1 as SGHDT and CDR2 as YYEEEE. This CDR3 has 14 residues. This TCR came from a man aged 50 or older in good health and CMV-seronegative. The V gene is TRBV5-6, the J gene TRBJ2-4, with D possibly TRBD2 on 5 matching bases. The sample consisted of PBMCs. In DNA form, the CDR3 reads TGTGCCAGCAGCTTGGTAGCGGCCAAAAACATTCAGTACTTC. It translates to CASSLVAAKNIQYF. Filled out from reference TRBV5-6 and TRBJ2-4, the complete variable domain reads DAGVTQSPTHLIKTRGQQVTLRCSPKSGHDTVSWYQQALGQGPQFIFQYYEEEERQRGNFPDRFSGHQFPNYSSELNVNALLLGDSALYLCASSLVAAKNIQYFGAGTRLSVL.